Presented here are 21 T cell receptor beta chains from one specimen sequenced in a study of regulatory T cells in long-lasting Graves disease. Building the TCR beta libraries relied on iRepertoire HTBI primers, and CDR3 regions underwent Arm-PCR. TCRdb passed the multiplex PCR reads through MiXCR, listing each CDR3 protein once. The sample has about 430,000 distinct CDR3 sequences; about 21% are singletons. Time point defined: persistent/refractory GD, antithyroid drugs over 5 years with positive TRAb. Preparation of the TCR library used RNA extracted from PBMCs. Source: peripheral blood mononuclear cells (PBMCs), taken when the disease was refractory, from a patient treated with antithyroid drugs. The receptor source for this set is a female donor with Graves disease.

The chain has TRBV12-3 or TRBV12-4 and TRBJ2-7, with D possibly TRBD1 on 5 matching bases. The CDR3 is made up of 17 amino acids. The germline V and J ends were trimmed by 5 bases and 3 bases, with 23 bases remaining between them. The CDR3 DNA reads TGTGCCAGCAGTGAAGCGCTTCACAGGACCAGCCGCTACGAGCAGTACTTC. Protein: CASSEALHRTSRYEQYF.

Only a few counts were recorded for this clonotype. A much bigger clone sits one base away, suggesting this may be a read error. The rearrangement uses TRBV2 and TRBJ2-7; 7 bases match TRBD1. In germline, CDR1 is SNHLY, CDR2 FYNNEI. The CDR3 contains 16 residues. Trimming took 8 bases from V and 6 from J; bases not matched to a gene: 19. The CDR3 protein is CASAPQMTGPKIEQYF. For the CDR3, the DNA is TGTGCCAGCGCCCCGCAGATGACAGGGCCGAAGATCGAGCAGTACTTC.

The chain joins TRBV7-7 to TRBJ2-1; perhaps TRBD2 as D (5 bases). Trimming took 5 bases from V and 5 from J, leaving 10 bases between them. Germline CDR1 and CDR2: SSHAT and FNYEAQ (reference sequence). This CDR3 region has 13 residues. The DNA of the CDR3 is TGTGCCAGCAGCCCGGACTTCCACAATGAGCAGTTCTTC. It is translated as CASSPDFHNEQFF.

In its sample, this clonotype was seen many times. The chain links TRBV6-1 to TRBJ2-2; D possibly corresponds to TRBD2 (6 bases). Per germline, CDR1 MNHNS and CDR2 SASEGT. V was cut by 7 bases and J by 4 bases, with 13 bases left in between. The CDR3 covers 14 residues. This chain's CDR3 is CASMEDGGTGELFF. The CDR3 DNA reads as TGTGCCAGCATGGAGGACGGGGGCACCGGGGAGCTGTTTTTT.

This clonotype turned up a few times. The chain carries TRBV2 and TRBJ2-1; TRBD2 matches 9 bases. This CDR3 has 14 residues. CDR1 and CDR2 from the germline V gene are SNHLY and FYNNEI. Trimming took 7 bases from V and 6 from J; bases not matched to a gene: 7. CDR3 protein: CASIVAGVGNEQFF. DNA of the CDR3: TGTGCCAGCATAGTAGCGGGAGTGGGCAATGAGCAGTTCTTC.

This clonotype appeared a few times. The J gene is TRBJ1-1, the V gene TRBV7-3, with D perhaps matching TRBD1 (5 bases). The V end was cut by 2 bases, the J end by 8 bases, with 15 bases between. Per the germline V gene, CDR1 is SGHTA and CDR2 is FQGTGA. The CDR3 covers 14 residues. In DNA, the CDR3 is TGTGCCAGCAGCTTAGCGGGACGGCAAGACGAAGCTTTCTTT. As protein: CASSLAGRQDEAFF.

This clonotype was observed at least ten times. V is TRBV10-3 and J is TRBJ2-7, with TRBD2 matching 11 bases. The CDR3 consists of 12 residues. J was trimmed by 5 bases and V by 10 bases; bases with no gene match: 4. Germline CDR1 and CDR2: ENHRY and SYGVKD. The CDR3 DNA reads as TGTGCCACGAGGACTAGCGGGCACGAGCAGTACTTC. It specifies CATRTSGHEQYF.

This clonotype was observed a handful of times. The chain uses TRBV7-9 and TRBJ2-7; 11 nucleotides line up with TRBD2. With V trimmed by 1 base and J by 7 bases, 6 bases remained unmatched. CDR1 SEHNR and CDR2 FQNEAQ come from the germline V gene (reference sequence). The length of the CDR3 is 15 residues. Written as DNA, the CDR3 is TGTGCCAGCAGCTTAGAAACTAGCGGGAGAGGAGAGCAGTACTTC. This encodes CASSLETSGRGEQYF.

In regard to this clonotype: Just one base apart from a much larger clone, this may be a read error. The rearrangement uses TRBV6-1 and TRBJ2-7, with TRBD1 identical over 9 bases. This CDR3 contains 15 residues. With 6 bases clipped from V and 4 bases from J, the junction kept 10 bases outside the gene matches. The germline V gene has CDR1 MNHNS and CDR2 SASEGT. The CDR3 nucleotides are TGTGCCAGCAGCCACGAGGACAGGGGTTTGTACGAGCAGTACTTC. As protein: CASSHEDRGLYEQYF.

This clonotype appeared many times. The chain uses TRBV2 and TRBJ2-7; 8 positions match TRBD1. The CDR3 loop spans 12 amino acids. From germline, CDR1 is SNHLY and CDR2 FYNNEI. Trimming took 11 bases from V and 5 from J; bases not matched to a gene: 8. DNA of the CDR3: TGTGCCTTACGGACAGGGCGGAACGAGCAGTACTTC. This encodes CALRTGRNEQYF.

The chain couples TRBV28 to TRBJ2-3, with D unresolved. Germline assignment: CDR1 MDHEN and CDR2 SYDVKM. This CDR3 contains 12 residues. V was trimmed by 6 bases and J by 6 bases, leaving 10 bases between them. The CDR3 bases are TGTGCCAGCAGCGTGTCCGTGGATACGCAGTATTTT. It is translated as CASSVSVDTQYF.

Notes on this clonotype: Being one base from a much bigger clone, this may be a read error. The chain has TRBV20-1 and TRBJ1-2; D possibly corresponds to TRBD1 (6 bases). This CDR3 is 12 amino acids long. CDR1 is DFQATT, CDR2 SNEGSKA, per germline (reference sequence). The DNA for the CDR3 is TGCAATGCTAGAGAACAAGGACAGCCCTACACCTTC. The encoded protein is CNAREQGQPYTF.

This chain uses TRBV5-1 with TRBJ2-7; D remains unclear. Germline CDR1 reads SGHRS; CDR2 reads YFSETQ. The ends were cut back, 6 bases at V and 7 bases at J, with 14 bases in the middle. The CDR3 covers 12 residues. CDR3 sequence: CASKREATEQYF. The CDR3, as DNA: TGCGCCAGCAAGAGAGAGGCGACAGAGCAGTACTTC. Combining the CDR3 with reference TRBV5-1 and TRBJ2-7 gives the whole variable domain KAGVTQTPRYLIKTRGQQVTLSCSPISGHRSVSWYQQTPGQGLQFLFEYFSETQRNKGNFPGRFSGRQFSNSRSEMNVSTLELGDSALYLCASKREATEQYFGPGTRLTVT.

This clonotype occurred many times. The chain links TRBV15 to TRBJ1-1, with D uncertain. The germline V gene encodes CDR1 LNHNV and CDR2 YYDKDF (reference sequence). Trimming cost V 0 bases and J 7 bases, with 6 bases left between them. CDR3 length: 12 residues. The CDR3 sequence is CATSRDLSEAFF. CDR3 sequence (DNA): TGTGCCACCAGCAGAGATTTAAGTGAAGCTTTCTTT.

This clonotype was observed many times. V is TRBV5-6 and J is TRBJ2-5, with 8 bases identical to TRBD2. The CDR3 has 15 amino acids. The V gene's germline CDR1 is SGHDT and CDR2 YYEEEE. V trimming: 4 bases; J trimming: 5 bases; junction bases outside the gene matches: 10. In nucleotides, the CDR3 is TGTGCCAGCAGCCGGGGCGCGGGAGGTTTGGAGACCCAGTACTTC. Protein sequence: CASSRGAGGLETQYF.

The chain links TRBV5-6 to TRBJ1-1, with 11 nucleotides matching TRBD1. With 4 bases clipped from V and 5 bases from J, the junction kept 16 bases outside the gene matches. The CDR3 runs to 18 residues. From germline, CDR1 is SGHDT and CDR2 YYEEEE. CDR3: CASSRSSWDRGKGTEAFF. Written as DNA, the CDR3 is TGTGCCAGCAGCAGGTCGTCTTGGGACAGGGGGAAGGGAACTGAAGCTTTCTTT.

This clonotype showed up just a few times. The chain links TRBV29-1 to TRBJ1-1, with 8 bases matching TRBD1. The ends lost 6 bases at V and 0 bases at J; junction bases unmatched: 6. Germline V CDR1 and CDR2: SQVTM, ANQGSEA. The CDR3 spans 14 residues. The CDR3 sequence is CSVKTGDMNTEAFF. The CDR3 bases are TGCAGCGTCAAGACAGGGGATATGAACACTGAAGCTTTCTTT.

This clonotype was recorded many times. The V gene is TRBV28, the J gene TRBJ2-7, with 8 bases aligning to TRBD2. The CDR3 totals 15 residues. Germline V CDR1 and CDR2: MDHEN, SYDVKM. V lost 7 bases to trimming and J lost 1 base; unmatched junction nucleotides: 9. The CDR3 bases are TGTGCCAGCACCAAAGCGGGAGTGCCGTCCTACGAGCAGTACTTC. It codes for CASTKAGVPSYEQYF.

The chain recombines TRBV6-5 with TRBJ2-1, with TRBD2 as a possible D gene (5 bases). CDR1 is MNHEY and CDR2 is SVGAGI in the germline V gene. This CDR3 has 15 residues. Trimming pared 0 bases from V and 10 bases from J, leaving 16 bases between. CDR3 protein: CASSYSVVWGVEQFF. In DNA form, the CDR3 reads TGTGCCAGCAGTTACTCGGTGGTTTGGGGAGTGGAGCAGTTCTTC.

This clonotype has at least ten counts. The rearrangement uses TRBV12-3 or TRBV12-4 and TRBJ2-2, with a weak D call TRBD2 (6 bases). The CDR3 is 16 amino acids. Trimming shortened V by 3 bases and J by 4 bases, and 15 bases separated the two germline ends. CDR3 region: CASSLRGGRITGELFF. CDR3 nucleotide sequence: TGTGCCAGCAGTTTGAGAGGAGGGAGGATCACCGGGGAGCTGTTTTTT.

This clonotype was seen at least ten times. The chain links TRBV25-1 to TRBJ2-7, with unresolved D. V lost 2 bases, J lost 5 bases, and 13 bases lay in between. Per the germline V gene, CDR1 is MGHDK and CDR2 is SYGVNS. This CDR3 contains 14 residues. CDR3 region: CASSEGSKLHEQYF. The CDR3 nucleotides read TGTGCCAGCAGTGAAGGGTCGAAGCTTCACGAGCAGTACTTC.